This T cell receptor (beta chain) was retrieved from a study of T cell changes during pregnancy in multiple sclerosis. This table comes from immunoSEQ multiplex PCR, and its TCRdb copy is limited to in-frame clones, with some not included. The sample includes roughly 40,000 clones, roughly 93% of them seen just once. The CDR3 length is 14 residues. After removal of 4 bases from V and 2 bases from J, the junction contained 4 bases not matched to a gene. Germline V gene data show CDR1 as LNHDA and CDR2 as SQIVND (reference sequence). The V gene is TRBV19, the J gene TRBJ2-7; 8 bases agree with TRBD1. The receptor's source is a female donor with multiple sclerosis, enrolled in a pregnancy study. The source material was CD4+ T cells from peripheral blood mononuclear cells, sampled after pregnancy. The CDR3 here is CASSTGQVTYEQYF. Here the CDR3 DNA reads TGTGCCAGTAGTACGGGACAGGTAACCTACGAGCAGTACTTC.